This record concerns one TCR beta chain sequence. This table comes from immunoSEQ multiplex PCR, and its TCRdb copy is limited to in-frame clones, with some not included. The sample includes roughly 38,000 clones, 91% of them seen just once. The CDR3 runs 13 residues. Looked up from germline, CDR1 is GTSNPN and CDR2 is SVGIG (reference sequence). V was cut by 2 bases and J by 2 bases, with 7 bases left in between. This sample was taken from a study of T cell changes during pregnancy in multiple sclerosis. Sequenced material: CD4+ T cells from peripheral blood mononuclear cells, taken in the second trimester of pregnancy. This clonotype was obtained from a female donor in good health, enrolled as a control in a pregnancy study. This chain joins TRBV30 and TRBJ1-5; D is ambiguous. The chain's CDR3 is CAWSYSGNQPQHF. The CDR3 DNA sequence: TGTGCCTGGAGTTACTCCGGCAATCAGCCCCAGCATTTT.